This T cell receptor (beta chain) was documented in a study of vaccination and CD4 T cells after COVID-19. Study overall: For post-vaccine samples, collection took place a median roughly 72 days after dose two, ranging from 14 to 241. Stimulation of cells relied on overlapping spike peptides derived from SARS-CoV-2, HCoV-NL63, HCoV-OC43 and HCoV-229E.

The CDR3 sequence is 15 residues long. In germline, CDR1 is MNHEY, CDR2 SMNVEV (reference sequence). The V end lost 3 bases, the J end lost 0 bases, and 9 bases lay between the germline ends. Sequencing of DNA taken from cultured CD4+ T cells relied on the Oncomine TCR Beta short-read assay. TCRdb re-derived calls from the PCR reads in MiXCR, one entry per CDR3 protein. This table has 10,000 to 11,000 distinct CDR3 sequences, around 23% appearing once. About this clonotype: As yet, its antigen is unknown.

Specified treatment: approximately 9-day PBMC culture with coronavirus spike peptide pools or control peptides (ViraFEST assay). The sequencing used CD4+ T cells from blood, cultured in vitro, collected after SARS-CoV-2 vaccination. The TCR originated in a human donor who had recovered from COVID-19. This chain connects TRBV27 to TRBJ1-3; D is unclear. The CDR3 sequence is CASSLNGDSGNTIYF. In nucleotides, the CDR3 is TGTGCCAGCAGTTTGAACGGGGACTCTGGAAACACCATATATTTT.